The present TCR beta chain was sequenced within a study of shared clonotypes between healthy human individuals. Findings and caveats of the study: Clonotypes shared by all four donors outscored non-shared clonotypes in generation probability.

Of note for this clone: Its target is unknown.

For every subset, genomic DNA was evenly distributed across several immunoSEQ plates. Profiled with immunoSEQ multiplex PCR; TCRdb holds only in-frame clones, not every one. The table shows some 600,000 clones, with approximately 96% occurring only once. Germline lookup yields CDR1 LNHDA and CDR2 SQIVND (reference sequence). Trimming left V 3 bases short and J 3 bases short, with 11 bases between. The CDR3 runs to 15 residues. Terminally differentiated effector memory CD45RA+ cells were excluded from the naive CD8 cells, which were CD45RO-negative and positively selected for CCR7. Everyone who donated was a Caucasian adult who lived in Nashville, Tennessee.

This receptor was obtained from a woman aged 25 to 39 in good health. Specimen: naive CD8+ T cells sorted from blood. The V and J genes are TRBV19 and TRBJ2-2; D could derive from TRBD1 or TRBD2 (5 bases each). The DNA for the CDR3 is TGTGCCAGTAGTATTGGGGGAAGCTACACCGGGGAGCTGTTTTTT. Translated: CASSIGGSYTGELFF. The full variable domain, in which reference TRBV19 and TRBJ2-2 provide the parts outside the CDR3, is DGGITQSPKYLFRKEGQNVTLSCEQNLNHDAMYWYRQDPGQGLRLIYYSQIVNDFQKGDIAEGYSVSREKKESFPLTVTSAQKNPTAFYLCASSIGGSYTGELFFGEGSRLTVL.